The 26 T cell receptor beta chains below all came from one sample that was sequenced in a study of blood T cell repertoires in COVID-19. Here immunoSEQ multiplex PCR was the method, and the copy in TCRdb shows in-frame clones only, minus some. Of roughly 150,000 clones listed, roughly 80% were seen once; the top ten hold 6.2%. The sequenced material came from PBMCs or T cells enriched from blood (not recorded which). The receptor source for this set is a woman in her thirties or forties who had recovered from COVID-19.

The count of this clone is one. The chain links TRBV5-1 to TRBJ2-7, with 7 bases fitting TRBD2. This CDR3 is built from 13 residues. V shed 0 bases and J 6 bases; nucleotides not matched to a gene: 3. CDR1 and CDR2 from the germline V gene are SGHRS and YFSETQ. For the CDR3, the DNA is TGCGCCAGCAGCTTGGTGACTAGCCGCGAGCAGTACTTC. Amino acids: CASSLVTSREQYF.

Here the CDR3 reads CASSLAGTAAPLHF. In DNA, the CDR3 is TGTGCCAGCAGCTTAGCGGGGACAGCGGCCCCTCTCCACTTT. The chain links TRBV7-9 to TRBJ1-6; 7 positions agree with TRBD1. Germline lookup yields CDR1 SEHNR and CDR2 FQNEAQ (reference sequence). The CDR3 consists of 14 residues. The V segment lost 0 bases and the J segment 16 bases; nucleotides outside the gene matches: 9.

This chain uses TRBV7-9 with TRBJ1-4, with 10 bases matching TRBD1. V lost 2 bases to trimming and J lost 6 bases; unmatched junction nucleotides: 3. Germline values: CDR1 SEHNR, CDR2 FQNEAQ (reference sequence). This CDR3 region has 15 residues. The CDR3: CASSLQTGGDEKLFF. The CDR3 DNA sequence: TGTGCCAGCAGCTTACAGACAGGGGGCGATGAAAAACTGTTTTTT.

The chain has TRBV29-1 and TRBJ1-4, with D uncertain. This CDR3 comprises 13 residues. Trimming pared 7 bases from V and 5 bases from J, leaving 14 bases between. Germline V lookup: CDR1 SQVTM, CDR2 ANQGSEA. CDR3 in DNA: TGCAGCGCCTTAGACGGAGGAAATGAAAAACTGTTTTTT. Encoded protein: CSALDGGNEKLFF.

This sequence joins TRBV12-3 or TRBV12-4 and TRBJ1-5; D is unresolved. The V and J ends lost 3 bases and 7 bases respectively, with 10 bases between them. The CDR3 is made up of 13 amino acids. CDR3 sequence: CASSFGEEQPQHF. CDR3 nucleotide sequence: TGTGCCAGCAGTTTCGGAGAAGAACAGCCCCAGCATTTT.

The chain has TRBV9 and TRBJ1-6; tentative D call: TRBD1 (6 bases). The CDR3 sequence is 17 residues long. Deletions cut 3 bases from V and 0 bases from J, with 13 bases between. CDR1 is SGDLS, CDR2 YYNGEE, per germline. CDR3 sequence: CASSADLDSSYNSPLHF. The CDR3 coding sequence is TGTGCCAGCAGCGCGGACCTGGACAGCTCCTATAATTCACCCCTCCACTTT.

The V and J genes are TRBV29-1 and TRBJ2-1; D might be TRBD2 (5 bases). The CDR3 runs to 11 residues. Deletions cut 6 bases from V and 7 bases from J, with 10 bases between. CDR1 and CDR2 from the germline V gene are SQVTM and ANQGSEA. The CDR3 protein is CSVGSANEQFF. CDR3 DNA: TGCAGCGTCGGTAGCGCTAATGAGCAGTTCTTC.

The V call is TRBV20-1, the J call TRBJ2-3; the match to TRBD2 covers 8 bases. Germline trimming cut 6 bases from V and 9 bases from J; bases unmatched to any gene: 2. The germline V gene encodes CDR1 DFQATT and CDR2 SNEGSKA (reference sequence). The length of the CDR3 is 10 residues. CDR3 sequence: CSAKRETQYF. The CDR3 DNA is TGCAGTGCCAAGCGGGAGACGCAGTATTTT.

The chain couples TRBV5-5 to TRBJ1-5; no definite D call. The CDR3 contains 13 residues. The V and J ends lost 5 bases and 0 bases respectively, with 6 bases between them. Per germline, CDR1 SGHKS and CDR2 YYEKEE (reference sequence). As DNA, the CDR3 is TGTGCCAGCAGACAAAATAGCAATCAGCCCCAGCATTTT. Its protein product is CASRQNSNQPQHF.

J is TRBJ2-7 and V is TRBV4-2; D call uncertain. Germline loops: CDR1 LGHNA, CDR2 YNFKEQ. The CDR3 covers 15 residues. V was cut by 0 bases and J by 0 bases, with 9 bases left in between. Written as DNA, the CDR3 is TGTGCCAGCAGCCAAGACACACGGGTCTCCTACGAGCAGTACTTC. Protein sequence: CASSQDTRVSYEQYF.

The gene calls are TRBV7-9 and TRBJ2-6; 12 positions agree with TRBD2. The germline CDR1 and CDR2 sequences are SEHNR and FQNEAQ (reference sequence). The junction had 12 bases not matched to a gene; V was cut back by 11 bases and J by 4 bases. This CDR3 spans 17 amino acids. The CDR3 nucleotides read TGTGCCGACGAGGGACTAGCGGGTGGCTCAGGGGCCAACGTCCTGACTTTC. It translates to CADEGLAGGSGANVLTF.

The gene calls are TRBV12-2 and TRBJ2-3; the table's D call of TRBD2 was not tested on the DNA. TRBV12-2 is noted as a pseudogene. The CDR3 is 16 amino acids. The CDR3 DNA follows: TGTGCAAGTCGCCCAAGAGCTTCCTCCTTCACAGATACGCAGTATTTT. Translated, it gives CASRPRASSFTDTQYF.

The chain is built from TRBV9 and TRBJ1-1, with 7 bases fitting TRBD1. The germline V gene encodes CDR1 SGDLS and CDR2 YYNGEE. This CDR3 is built from 14 residues. J gave up 5 bases and V 2 bases, and 6 bases lay outside the gene matches. Here the CDR3 DNA reads TGTGCCAGCAGCGTGGGACAGTGGGGAACTGAAGCTTTCTTT. Translation gives CASSVGQWGTEAFF. Variable domain in full (rest from reference TRBV9 and TRBJ1-1): DSGVTQTPKHLITATGQRVTLRCSPRSGDLSVYWYQQSLDQGLQFLIQYYNGEERAKGNILERFSAQQFPDLHSELNLSSLELGDSALYFCASSVGQWGTEAFFGQGTRLTVV.

The J gene is TRBJ2-7, the V gene TRBV11-2; TRBD2 might be the D (6 bases). The germline V and J ends were trimmed by 4 bases and 0 bases, with 10 bases remaining between them. The CDR3 loop spans 14 amino acids. CDR1 and CDR2 from the germline V gene are SGHAT and FQNNGV. CDR3 coding DNA: TGTGCCAGCAGCTGGGGGACTTACTCCTACGAGCAGTACTTC. As protein: CASSWGTYSYEQYF. The entire variable domain, with the rest obtained from reference TRBV11-2 and TRBJ2-7, is as follows: EAGVAQSPRYKIIEKRQSVAFWCNPISGHATLYWYQQILGQGPKLLIQFQNNGVVDDSQLPKDRFSAERLKGVDSTLKIQPAKLEDSAVYLCASSWGTYSYEQYFGPGTRLTVT.

This clone was seen just once. The V call is TRBV5-4, the J call TRBJ2-5; TRBD1 matches at 9 bases. Germline loops: CDR1 SGHNT, CDR2 YYREEE (reference sequence). Trimming removed 2 bases from V and 5 bases from J; junction bases left unmatched: 10. This CDR3 is 16 amino acids long. DNA for the CDR3: TGTGCCAGCAGCTTCCCGTGGGACAGGGAGGGGGAGACCCAGTACTTC. Its protein is CASSFPWDREGETQYF.

The chain recombines TRBV7-9 with TRBJ1-1; 8 nucleotides agree with TRBD1. CDR1 and CDR2 from the germline V gene are SEHNR and FQNEAQ (reference sequence). The CDR3 spans 14 residues. Germline trimming cut 4 bases from V and 2 bases from J; bases unmatched to any gene: 3. CDR3 in amino acids: CASSSGQENTEAFF. The CDR3 DNA reads TGTGCCAGCAGCTCGGGACAGGAAAACACTGAAGCTTTCTTT.

This clone was counted between two and nine times. This chain connects TRBV27 to TRBJ2-2; D might be TRBD2 (5 bases). The germline V gene has CDR1 MNHEY and CDR2 SMNVEV (reference sequence). This CDR3 has 17 amino acids. The V gene lost 3 bases and the J gene lost 2 bases, with 16 bases spanning the gap. The CDR3 spells CASSLSTYTGNTGELFF. The CDR3 DNA sequence: TGTGCCAGCAGTTTGTCGACGTACACGGGAAACACCGGGGAGCTGTTTTTT.

This chain joins TRBV7-8 and TRBJ1-3; weak D call: TRBD1 (5 bases). Per the germline V gene, CDR1 is SGHVS and CDR2 is FQNEAQ. The CDR3 consists of 16 residues. Trimming shortened V by 4 bases and J by 3 bases, and 16 bases separated the two germline ends. The CDR3 here is CASSSTDTANGNTIYF. In DNA form, the CDR3 reads TGTGCCAGCAGCTCCACGGACACAGCTAATGGAAACACCATATATTTT. The complete variable domain, with remaining parts taken from reference TRBV7-8 and TRBJ1-3, reads GAGVSQSPRYKVAKRGQDVALRCDPISGHVSLFWYQQALGQGPEFLTYFQNEAQLDKSGLPSDRFFAERPEGSVSTLKIQRTQQEDSAVYLCASSSTDTANGNTIYFGEGSWLTVV.

This chain joins TRBV27 and TRBJ1-4, with D possibly being TRBD1 (5 bases). Germline loops: CDR1 MNHEY, CDR2 SMNVEV (reference sequence). CDR3 length: 15 amino acids. Trimming pared 0 bases from V and 7 bases from J, leaving 12 bases between. The CDR3 coding sequence is TGTGCCAGCAGTTTATCCAGATCGGGGGGTGAAAAACTGTTTTTT. Its protein product is CASSLSRSGGEKLFF.

DNA for the CDR3: TGTGCCAGCAGCCCGTCAGGCGGGACAGGGCTCTCTGGAAACACCATATATTTT. This sequence encodes CASSPSGGTGLSGNTIYF. This chain joins TRBV5-6 and TRBJ1-3; 9 positions agree with TRBD1. CDR1 is SGHDT, CDR2 YYEEEE, per germline. This CDR3 region has 18 residues. Trimming cost V 4 bases and J 0 bases; bases outside gene matches: 11.

The chain has TRBV28 and TRBJ2-3; no firm D call. With 5 bases removed from V and 3 bases from J, the gap between germline ends came to 6 bases. CDR1 and CDR2 from the germline V gene are MDHEN and SYDVKM. This CDR3 spans 12 amino acids. The CDR3 sequence: CASSPRTDTQYF. CDR3 nucleotide sequence: TGTGCCAGCAGTCCTCGTACAGATACGCAGTATTTT.

The table lists this clone with a few counts. The chain recombines TRBV11-2 with TRBJ2-2; D not resolved. This CDR3 comprises 12 residues. Germline CDR1 SGHAT, CDR2 FQNNGV. V gave up 4 bases and J gave up 6 bases, with 6 bases separating them. CDR3 loop: CASSSSPGELFF. The CDR3 region has the DNA TGTGCCAGCAGCTCGTCCCCCGGGGAGCTGTTTTTT. Combining the CDR3 with reference TRBV11-2 and TRBJ2-2 gives the whole variable domain EAGVAQSPRYKIIEKRQSVAFWCNPISGHATLYWYQQILGQGPKLLIQFQNNGVVDDSQLPKDRFSAERLKGVDSTLKIQPAKLEDSAVYLCASSSSPGELFFGEGSRLTVL.

This clone was seen a few times. The chain combines TRBV5-1 with TRBJ1-1; TRBD1 matches 7 bases. V trimming: 6 bases; J trimming: 1 base; junction bases outside the gene matches: 3. The CDR3 length is 13 residues. Germline lookup yields CDR1 SGHRS and CDR2 YFSETQ. The CDR3 sequence is CASTRTGNTEAFF. The CDR3 nucleotides are TGCGCCAGCACAAGGACAGGGAACACTGAAGCTTTCTTT.

The CDR3 nucleotides are TGCAGCGTTAGACAGGGGGTCTCCTACGAGCAGTACTTC. This sequence encodes CSVRQGVSYEQYF. The rearrangement uses TRBV29-1 and TRBJ2-7, with 9 bases aligning to TRBD1. Germline CDR1 and CDR2: SQVTM and ANQGSEA. The CDR3 runs to 13 residues. J was trimmed by 0 bases and V by 5 bases; bases with no gene match: 2.

The chain uses TRBV7-9 and TRBJ2-2; D is unclear. Deletions cut 5 bases from V and 6 bases from J, with 10 bases between. In germline, CDR1 is SEHNR, CDR2 FQNEAQ (reference sequence). The CDR3 contains 13 residues. The CDR3, as DNA: TGTGCCAGCAGCCCCGCCGGAGCCGGGGAGCTGTTTTTT. It specifies CASSPAGAGELFF.

This clone was seen only once. This chain links TRBV10-3 with TRBJ2-2, with D perhaps matching TRBD1 (5 bases). The germline gives CDR1 ENHRY, CDR2 SYGVKD. The V end was cut by 4 bases, the J end by 1 base, with 10 bases between. This CDR3 has 15 amino acids. In DNA, the CDR3 is TGTGCCATCAGTGCTTTAGGGGAGAACACCGGGGAGCTGTTTTTT. It translates to CAISALGENTGELFF.